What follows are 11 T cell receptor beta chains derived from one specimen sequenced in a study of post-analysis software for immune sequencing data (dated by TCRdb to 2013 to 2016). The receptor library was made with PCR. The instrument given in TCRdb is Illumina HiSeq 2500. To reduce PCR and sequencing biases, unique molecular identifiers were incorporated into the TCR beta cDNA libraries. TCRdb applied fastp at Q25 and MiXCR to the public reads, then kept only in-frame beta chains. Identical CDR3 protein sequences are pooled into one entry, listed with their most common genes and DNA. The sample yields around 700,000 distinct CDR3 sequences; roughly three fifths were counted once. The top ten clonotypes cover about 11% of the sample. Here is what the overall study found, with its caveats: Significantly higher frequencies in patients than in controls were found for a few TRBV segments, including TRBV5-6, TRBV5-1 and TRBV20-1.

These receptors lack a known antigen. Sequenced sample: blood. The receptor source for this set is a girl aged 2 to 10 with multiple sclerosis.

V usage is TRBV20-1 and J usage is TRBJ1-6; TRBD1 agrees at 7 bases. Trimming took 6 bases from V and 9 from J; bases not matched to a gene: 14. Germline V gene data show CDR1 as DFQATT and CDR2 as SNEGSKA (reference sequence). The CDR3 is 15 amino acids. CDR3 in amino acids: CSASPRDSLISPLHF. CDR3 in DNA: TGCAGTGCCTCCCCCCGGGACAGCTTAATTTCACCCCTCCACTTT.

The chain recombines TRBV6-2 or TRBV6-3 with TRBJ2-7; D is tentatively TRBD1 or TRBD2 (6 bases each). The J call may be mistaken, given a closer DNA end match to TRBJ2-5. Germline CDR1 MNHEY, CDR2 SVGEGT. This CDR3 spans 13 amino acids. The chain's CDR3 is CASNERGRETQYF. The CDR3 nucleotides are TGTGCCAGCAACGAACGGGGGCGGGAGACCCAGTACTTC.

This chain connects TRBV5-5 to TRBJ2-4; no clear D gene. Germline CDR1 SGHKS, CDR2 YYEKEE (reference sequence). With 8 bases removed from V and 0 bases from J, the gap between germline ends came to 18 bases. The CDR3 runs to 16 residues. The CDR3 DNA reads TGTGCCAGTCTTCCCTCCGTGGCGGTAGCCAAAAACATTCAGTACTTC. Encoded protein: CASLPSVAVAKNIQYF.

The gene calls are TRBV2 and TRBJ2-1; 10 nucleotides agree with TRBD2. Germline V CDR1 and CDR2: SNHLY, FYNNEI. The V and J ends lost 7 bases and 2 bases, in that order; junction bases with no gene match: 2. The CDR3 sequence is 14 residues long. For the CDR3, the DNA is TGTGCCAGCAAGAGCGGGAGGGCCTACAATGAGCAGTTCTTC. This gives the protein CASKSGRAYNEQFF.

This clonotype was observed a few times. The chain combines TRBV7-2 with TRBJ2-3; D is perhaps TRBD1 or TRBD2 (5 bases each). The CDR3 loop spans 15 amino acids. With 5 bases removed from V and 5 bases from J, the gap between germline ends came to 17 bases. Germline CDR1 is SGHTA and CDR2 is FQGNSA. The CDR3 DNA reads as TGTGCCAGCAGCCAAAGTTCCACAGGAGGAGATACGCAGTATTTT. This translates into CASSQSSTGGDTQYF.

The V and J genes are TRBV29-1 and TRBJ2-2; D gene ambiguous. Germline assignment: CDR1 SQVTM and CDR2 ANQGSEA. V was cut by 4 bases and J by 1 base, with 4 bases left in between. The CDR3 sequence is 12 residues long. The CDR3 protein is CSVVRNTGELFF. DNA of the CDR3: TGCAGCGTTGTCAGGAACACCGGGGAGCTGTTTTTT.

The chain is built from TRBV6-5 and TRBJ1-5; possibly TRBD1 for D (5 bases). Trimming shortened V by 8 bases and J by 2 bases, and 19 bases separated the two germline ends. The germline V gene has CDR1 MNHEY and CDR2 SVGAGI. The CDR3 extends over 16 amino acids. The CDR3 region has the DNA TGTGCCAGCTCAAGGTACGGCGGGGGTGGCAATCAGCCCCAGCATTTT. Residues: CASSRYGGGGNQPQHF.

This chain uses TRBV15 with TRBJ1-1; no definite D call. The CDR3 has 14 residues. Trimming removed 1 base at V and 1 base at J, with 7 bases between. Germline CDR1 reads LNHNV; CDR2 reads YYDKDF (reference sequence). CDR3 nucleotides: TGTGCCACCAGCAGAGGGGCGGGGAACACTGAAGCTTTCTTT. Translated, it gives CATSRGAGNTEAFF. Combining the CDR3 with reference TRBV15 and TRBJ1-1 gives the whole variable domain DAMVIQNPRYQVTQFGKPVTLSCSQTLNHNVMYWYQQKSSQAPKLLFHYYDKDFNNEADTPDNFQSRRPNTSFCFLDIRSPGLGDTAMYLCATSRGAGNTEAFFGQGTRLTVV.

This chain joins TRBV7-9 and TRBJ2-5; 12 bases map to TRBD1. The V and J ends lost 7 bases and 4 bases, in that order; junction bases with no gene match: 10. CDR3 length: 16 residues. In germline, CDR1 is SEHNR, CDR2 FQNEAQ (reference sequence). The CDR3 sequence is CASTNRDRGRPETQYF. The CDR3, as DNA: TGTGCCAGCACGAATCGGGACAGGGGGCGCCCAGAGACCCAGTACTTC.

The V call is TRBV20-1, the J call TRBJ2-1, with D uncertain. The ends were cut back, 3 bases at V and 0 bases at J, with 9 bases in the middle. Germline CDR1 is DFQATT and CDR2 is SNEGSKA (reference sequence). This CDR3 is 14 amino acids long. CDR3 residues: CSARAASSYNEQFF. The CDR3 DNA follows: TGCAGTGCTAGGGCGGCTAGCTCCTACAATGAGCAGTTCTTC.

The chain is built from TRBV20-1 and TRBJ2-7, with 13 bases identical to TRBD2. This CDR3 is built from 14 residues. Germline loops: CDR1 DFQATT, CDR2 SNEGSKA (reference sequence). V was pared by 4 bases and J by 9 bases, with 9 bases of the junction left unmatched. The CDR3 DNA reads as TGCAGTGCTACTACACCGGGACTAGCGGGGATGCAGTACTTC. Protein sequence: CSATTPGLAGMQYF.